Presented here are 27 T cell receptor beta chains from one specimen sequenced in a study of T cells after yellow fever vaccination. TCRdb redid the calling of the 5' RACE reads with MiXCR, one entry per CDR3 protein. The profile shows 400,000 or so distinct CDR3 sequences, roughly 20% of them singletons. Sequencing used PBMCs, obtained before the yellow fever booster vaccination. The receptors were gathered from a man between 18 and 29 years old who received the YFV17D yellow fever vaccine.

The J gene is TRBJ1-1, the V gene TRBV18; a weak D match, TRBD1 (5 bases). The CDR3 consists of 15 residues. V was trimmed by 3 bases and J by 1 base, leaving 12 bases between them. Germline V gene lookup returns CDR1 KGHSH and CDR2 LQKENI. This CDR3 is CASSPGVVRNTEAFF. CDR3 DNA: TGTGCCAGCTCACCGGGGGTCGTCAGGAACACTGAAGCTTTCTTT.

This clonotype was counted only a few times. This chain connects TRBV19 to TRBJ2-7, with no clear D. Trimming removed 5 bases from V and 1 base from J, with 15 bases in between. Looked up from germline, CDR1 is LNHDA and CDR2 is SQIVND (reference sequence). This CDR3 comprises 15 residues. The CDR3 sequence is CASSPSGQRSYEQYF. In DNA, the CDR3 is TGTGCCAGTAGTCCGTCTGGCCAGAGATCCTACGAGCAGTACTTC.

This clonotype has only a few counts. DNA for the CDR3: TGTGCCAGCAGCCCGCGACTAGATCACGAGCAGTACTTC. Encoded protein: CASSPRLDHEQYF. The chain recombines TRBV9 with TRBJ2-7, with D maybe TRBD2 (6 bases). The length of the CDR3 is 13 residues. The V gene's germline CDR1 is SGDLS and CDR2 YYNGEE. V lost 4 bases, J lost 5 bases, and 13 bases lay in between.

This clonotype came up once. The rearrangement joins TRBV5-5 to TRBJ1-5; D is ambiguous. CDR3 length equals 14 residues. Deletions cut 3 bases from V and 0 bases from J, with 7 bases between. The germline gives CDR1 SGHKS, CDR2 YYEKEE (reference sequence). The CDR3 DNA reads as TGTGCCAGCAGCTCTGGGATTAGCAATCAGCCCCAGCATTTT. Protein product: CASSSGISNQPQHF.

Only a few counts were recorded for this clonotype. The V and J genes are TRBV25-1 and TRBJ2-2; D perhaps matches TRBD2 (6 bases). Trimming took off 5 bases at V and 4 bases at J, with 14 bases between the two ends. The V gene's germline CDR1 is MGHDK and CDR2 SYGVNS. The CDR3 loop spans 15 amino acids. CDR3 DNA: TGTGCCAGCAGTTCCCGGGGGTTCGGCACCGGGGAGCTGTTTTTT. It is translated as CASSSRGFGTGELFF.

CDR3 loop: CASSQPRSPNQPQHF. CDR3 DNA: TGCGCCAGCAGTCAGCCCCGGTCCCCTAATCAGCCCCAGCATTTT. The chain employs TRBV23-1 and TRBJ1-5; D unresolved. TRBV23-1 has ORF status, its function being uncertain. The CDR3 has 15 residues. V was trimmed by 3 bases and J by 4 bases, leaving 13 bases between them.

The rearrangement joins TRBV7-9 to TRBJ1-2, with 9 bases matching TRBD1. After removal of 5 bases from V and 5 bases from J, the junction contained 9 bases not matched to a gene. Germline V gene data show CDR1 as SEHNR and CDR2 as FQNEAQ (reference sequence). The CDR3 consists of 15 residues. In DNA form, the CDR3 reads TGTGCCAGCAGCCTTCACAGGGGGCAGGGGTATGGCTACACCTTC. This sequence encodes CASSLHRGQGYGYTF.

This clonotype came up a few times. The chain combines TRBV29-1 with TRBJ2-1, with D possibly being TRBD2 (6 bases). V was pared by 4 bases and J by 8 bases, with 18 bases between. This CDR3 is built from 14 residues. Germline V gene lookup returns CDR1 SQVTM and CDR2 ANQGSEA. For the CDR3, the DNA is TGCAGCGTTGGGGGACTCCTCGGAGAGTATGAGCAGTTCTTC. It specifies CSVGGLLGEYEQFF.

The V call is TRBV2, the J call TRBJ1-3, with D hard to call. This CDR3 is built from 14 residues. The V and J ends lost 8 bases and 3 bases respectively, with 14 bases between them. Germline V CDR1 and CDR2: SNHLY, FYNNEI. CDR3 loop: CASLPPAVGNTIYF. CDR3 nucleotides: TGTGCCAGCCTCCCCCCAGCCGTTGGAAACACCATATATTTT.

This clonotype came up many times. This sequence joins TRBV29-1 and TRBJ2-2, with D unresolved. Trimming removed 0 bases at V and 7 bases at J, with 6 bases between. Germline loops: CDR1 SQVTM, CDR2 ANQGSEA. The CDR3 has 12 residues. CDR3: CSVEDRVGELFF. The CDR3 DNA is TGCAGCGTTGAAGATCGGGTCGGGGAGCTGTTTTTT.

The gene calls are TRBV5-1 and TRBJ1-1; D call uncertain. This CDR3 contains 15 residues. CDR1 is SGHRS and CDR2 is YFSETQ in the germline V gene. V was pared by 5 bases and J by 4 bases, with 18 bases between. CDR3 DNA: TGCGCCAGCAGTGATGAGACACCCCGCGGCACTGAAGCTTTCTTT. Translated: CASSDETPRGTEAFF.

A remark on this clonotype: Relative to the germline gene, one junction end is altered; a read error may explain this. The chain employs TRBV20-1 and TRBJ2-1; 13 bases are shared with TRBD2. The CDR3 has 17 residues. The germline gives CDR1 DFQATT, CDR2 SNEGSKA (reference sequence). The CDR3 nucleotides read TGCAGTGCTACCGGGACTAGCGGGGCGAGCTCCTACAATGAGCAGGTCTTC. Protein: CSATGTSGASSYNEQVF.

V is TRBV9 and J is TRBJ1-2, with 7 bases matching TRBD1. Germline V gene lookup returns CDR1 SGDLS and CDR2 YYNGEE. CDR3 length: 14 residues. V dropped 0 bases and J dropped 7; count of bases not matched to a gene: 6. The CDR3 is CASSVETGWSGYTF. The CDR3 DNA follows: TGTGCCAGCAGCGTAGAGACAGGGTGGAGTGGCTACACCTTC.

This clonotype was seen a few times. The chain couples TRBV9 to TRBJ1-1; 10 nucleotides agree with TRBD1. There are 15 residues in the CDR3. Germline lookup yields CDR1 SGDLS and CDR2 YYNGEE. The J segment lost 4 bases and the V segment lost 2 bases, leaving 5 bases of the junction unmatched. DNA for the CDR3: TGTGCCAGCAGCGTTAGCCGGGACAGGGGCACTGAAGCTTTCTTT. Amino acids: CASSVSRDRGTEAFF.

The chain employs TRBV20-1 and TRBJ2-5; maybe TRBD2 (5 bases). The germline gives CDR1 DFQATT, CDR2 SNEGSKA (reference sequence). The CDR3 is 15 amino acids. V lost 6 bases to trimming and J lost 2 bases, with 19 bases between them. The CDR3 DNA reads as TGCAGTGCCCGCCGATGGCTAGCCGTTCAAGAGACCCAGTACTTC. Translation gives CSARRWLAVQETQYF.

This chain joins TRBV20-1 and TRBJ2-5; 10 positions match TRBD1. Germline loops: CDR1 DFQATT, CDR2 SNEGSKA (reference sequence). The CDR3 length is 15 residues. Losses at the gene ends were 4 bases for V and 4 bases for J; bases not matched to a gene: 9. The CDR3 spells CSAISPTGGGETQYF. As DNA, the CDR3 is TGCAGTGCTATCTCCCCGACAGGGGGCGGAGAGACCCAGTACTTC.

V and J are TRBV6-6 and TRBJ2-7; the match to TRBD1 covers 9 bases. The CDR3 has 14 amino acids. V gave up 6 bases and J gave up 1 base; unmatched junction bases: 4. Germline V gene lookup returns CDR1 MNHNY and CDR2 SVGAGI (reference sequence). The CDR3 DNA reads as TGTGCCAGCAGCTTCGGGACAGGGTCCTACGAGCAGTACGTC. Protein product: CASSFGTGSYEQYV.

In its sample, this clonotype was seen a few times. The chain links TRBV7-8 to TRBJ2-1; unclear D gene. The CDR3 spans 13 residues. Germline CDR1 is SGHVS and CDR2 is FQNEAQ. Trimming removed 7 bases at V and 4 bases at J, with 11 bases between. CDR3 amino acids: CASTRTTYNEQFF. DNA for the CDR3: TGTGCCAGCACACGGACCACTTACAATGAGCAGTTCTTC.

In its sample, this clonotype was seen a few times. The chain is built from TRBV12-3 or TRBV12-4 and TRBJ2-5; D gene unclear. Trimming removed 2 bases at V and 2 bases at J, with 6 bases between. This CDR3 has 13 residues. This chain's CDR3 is CASSLNDQETQYF. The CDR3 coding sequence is TGTGCCAGCAGTTTAAATGATCAAGAGACCCAGTACTTC.

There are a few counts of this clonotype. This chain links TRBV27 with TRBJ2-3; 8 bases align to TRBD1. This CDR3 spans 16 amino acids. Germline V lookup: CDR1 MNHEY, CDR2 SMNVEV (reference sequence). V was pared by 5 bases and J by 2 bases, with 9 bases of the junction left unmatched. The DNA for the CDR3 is TGTGCCAGCAGTCCAAAATACAGGGGGTACACAGATACGCAGTATTTT. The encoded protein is CASSPKYRGYTDTQYF.

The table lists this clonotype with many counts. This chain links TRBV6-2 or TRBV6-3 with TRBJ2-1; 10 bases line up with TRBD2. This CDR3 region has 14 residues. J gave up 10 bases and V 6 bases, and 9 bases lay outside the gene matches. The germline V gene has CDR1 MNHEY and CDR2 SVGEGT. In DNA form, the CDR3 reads TGTGCCAGCAGCTCAAGCGGGGGGGCGTGGGAGCAGTTCTTC. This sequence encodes CASSSSGGAWEQFF.

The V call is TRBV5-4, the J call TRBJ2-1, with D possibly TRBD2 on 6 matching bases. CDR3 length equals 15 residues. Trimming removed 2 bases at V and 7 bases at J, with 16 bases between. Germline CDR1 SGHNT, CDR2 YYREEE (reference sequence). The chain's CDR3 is CASSFNGDFPNEQFF. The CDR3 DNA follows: TGTGCCAGCAGCTTCAACGGGGACTTCCCTAATGAGCAGTTCTTC.

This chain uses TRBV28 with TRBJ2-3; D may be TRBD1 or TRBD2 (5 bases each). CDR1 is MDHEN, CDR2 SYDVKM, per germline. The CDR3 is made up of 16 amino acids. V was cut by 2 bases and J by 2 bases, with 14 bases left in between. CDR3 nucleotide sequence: TGTGCCAGCAGTTTACGAGGGCAGGGTTACACAGATACGCAGTATTTT. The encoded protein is CASSLRGQGYTDTQYF.

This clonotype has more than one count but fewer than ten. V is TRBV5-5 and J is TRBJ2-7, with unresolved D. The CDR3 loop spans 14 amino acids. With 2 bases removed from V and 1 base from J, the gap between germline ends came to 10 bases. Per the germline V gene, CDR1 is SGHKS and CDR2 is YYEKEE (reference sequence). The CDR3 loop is CASSFRLQSYEQYF. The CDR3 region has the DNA TGTGCCAGCAGCTTTCGTCTACAGTCCTACGAGCAGTACTTC.

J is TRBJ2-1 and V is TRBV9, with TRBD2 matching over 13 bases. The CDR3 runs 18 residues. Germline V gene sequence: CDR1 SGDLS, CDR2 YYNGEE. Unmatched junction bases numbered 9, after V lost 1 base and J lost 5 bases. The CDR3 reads CASSVYPGLAGTHNEQFF. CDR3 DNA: TGTGCCAGCAGCGTATACCCGGGACTAGCGGGGACCCACAATGAGCAGTTCTTC.

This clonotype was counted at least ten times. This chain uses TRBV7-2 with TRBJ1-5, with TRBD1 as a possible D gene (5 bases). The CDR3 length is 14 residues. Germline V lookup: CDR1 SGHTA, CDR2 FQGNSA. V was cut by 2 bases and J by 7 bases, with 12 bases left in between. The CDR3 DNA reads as TGTGCCAGCAGCTTACGGCAGGGTGAACAGCCCCAGCATTTT. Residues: CASSLRQGEQPQHF.

The CDR3 DNA sequence: TGTGCCAGCAGCGAGGGGGAGGGGGGGTTGCCAGATACGCAGTATTTT. Protein product: CASSEGEGGLPDTQYF. The chain employs TRBV5-6 and TRBJ2-3; a weak D match, TRBD2 (7 bases). V was trimmed by 4 bases and J by 4 bases, leaving 19 bases between them. The CDR3 runs 16 residues. Germline V gives CDR1 SGHDT, CDR2 YYEEEE.